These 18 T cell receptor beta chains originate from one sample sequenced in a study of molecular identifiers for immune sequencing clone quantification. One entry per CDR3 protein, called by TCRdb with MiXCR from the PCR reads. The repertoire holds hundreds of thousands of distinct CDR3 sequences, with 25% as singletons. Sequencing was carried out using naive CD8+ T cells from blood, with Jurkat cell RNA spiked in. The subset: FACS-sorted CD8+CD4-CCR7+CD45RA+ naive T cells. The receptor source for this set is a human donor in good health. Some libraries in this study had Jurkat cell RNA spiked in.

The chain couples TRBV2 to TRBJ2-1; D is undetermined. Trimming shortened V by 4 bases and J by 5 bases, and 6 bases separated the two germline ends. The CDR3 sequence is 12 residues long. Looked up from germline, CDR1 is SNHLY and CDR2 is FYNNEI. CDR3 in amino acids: CASSGVNNEQFF. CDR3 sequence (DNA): TGTGCCAGCAGTGGTGTGAACAATGAGCAGTTCTTC.

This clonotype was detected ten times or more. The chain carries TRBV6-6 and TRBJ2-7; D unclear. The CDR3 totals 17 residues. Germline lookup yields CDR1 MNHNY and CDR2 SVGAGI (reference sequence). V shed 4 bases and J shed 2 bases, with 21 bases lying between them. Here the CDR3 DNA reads TGTGCCAGCAGTTTGTCAGTCGGGTGGACGCAAACCTACGAGCAGTACTTC. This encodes CASSLSVGWTQTYEQYF.

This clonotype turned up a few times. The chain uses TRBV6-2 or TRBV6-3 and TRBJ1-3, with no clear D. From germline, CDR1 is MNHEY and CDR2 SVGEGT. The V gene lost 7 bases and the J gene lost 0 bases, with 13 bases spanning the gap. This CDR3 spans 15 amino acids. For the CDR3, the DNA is TGTGCCAGCAACCAAGGACGTCTCTCTGGAAACACCATATATTTT. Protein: CASNQGRLSGNTIYF.

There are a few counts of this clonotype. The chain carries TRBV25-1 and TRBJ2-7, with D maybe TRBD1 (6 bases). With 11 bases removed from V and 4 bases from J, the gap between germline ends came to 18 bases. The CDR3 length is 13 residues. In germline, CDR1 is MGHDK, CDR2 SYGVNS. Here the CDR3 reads CAVGTTLGYEQYF. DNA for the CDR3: TGTGCCGTCGGGACAACCCTCGGATACGAGCAGTACTTC.

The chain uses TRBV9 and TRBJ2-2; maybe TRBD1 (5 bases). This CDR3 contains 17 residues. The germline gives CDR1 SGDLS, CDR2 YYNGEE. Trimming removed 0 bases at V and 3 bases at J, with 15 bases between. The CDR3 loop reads CASSVGTQIPDTGELFF. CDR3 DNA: TGTGCCAGCAGCGTAGGGACACAAATACCGGACACCGGGGAGCTGTTTTTT.

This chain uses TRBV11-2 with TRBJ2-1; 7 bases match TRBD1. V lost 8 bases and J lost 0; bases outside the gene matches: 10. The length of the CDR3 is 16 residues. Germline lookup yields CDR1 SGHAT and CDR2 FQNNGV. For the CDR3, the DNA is TGTGCCAGCCTATCGGCAGGGACAGCCTCCTACAATGAGCAGTTCTTC. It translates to CASLSAGTASYNEQFF. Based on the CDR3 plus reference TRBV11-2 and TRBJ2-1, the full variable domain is EAGVAQSPRYKIIEKRQSVAFWCNPISGHATLYWYQQILGQGPKLLIQFQNNGVVDDSQLPKDRFSAERLKGVDSTLKIQPAKLEDSAVYLCASLSAGTASYNEQFFGPGTRLTVL.

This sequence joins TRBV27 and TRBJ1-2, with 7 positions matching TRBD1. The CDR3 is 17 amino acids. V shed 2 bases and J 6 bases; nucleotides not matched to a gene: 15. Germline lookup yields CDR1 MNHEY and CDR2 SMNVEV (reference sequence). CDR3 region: CASSLEGGYEIDHGYTF. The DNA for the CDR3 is TGTGCCAGCAGTTTAGAAGGGGGCTACGAGATCGACCATGGCTACACCTTC.

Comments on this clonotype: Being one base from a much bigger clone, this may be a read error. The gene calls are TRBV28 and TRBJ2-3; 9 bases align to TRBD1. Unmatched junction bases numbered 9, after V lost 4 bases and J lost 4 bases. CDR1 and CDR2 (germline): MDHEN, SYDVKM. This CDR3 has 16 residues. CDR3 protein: CASSSPGQGPSDTQYF. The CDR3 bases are TGTGCCAGCAGTTCCCCAGGACAGGGGCCTTCAGATACGCAGTATTTT.

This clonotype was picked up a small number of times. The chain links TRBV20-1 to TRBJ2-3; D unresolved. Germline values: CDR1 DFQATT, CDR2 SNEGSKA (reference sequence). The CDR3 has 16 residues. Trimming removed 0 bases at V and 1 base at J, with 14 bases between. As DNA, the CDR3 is TGCAGTGCTAGAGATCCGGTTTATCCTCGCACAGATACGCAGTATTTT. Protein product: CSARDPVYPRTDTQYF.

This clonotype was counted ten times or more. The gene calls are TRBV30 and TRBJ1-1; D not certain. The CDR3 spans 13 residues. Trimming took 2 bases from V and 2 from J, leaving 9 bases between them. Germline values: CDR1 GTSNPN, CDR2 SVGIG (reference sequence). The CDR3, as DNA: TGTGCCTGGAGTAACGTGGATAACACTGAAGCTTTCTTT. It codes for CAWSNVDNTEAFF.

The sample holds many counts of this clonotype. The CDR3 DNA follows: TGTGCCAGCAGCTTAGAGAGACAGGACTACGAGCAGTACTTC. Translation gives CASSLERQDYEQYF. This chain connects TRBV11-1 to TRBJ2-7; D might be TRBD1 (6 bases). The germline V gene encodes CDR1 SGHAT and CDR2 FQDESV (reference sequence). This CDR3 contains 14 residues. Trimming removed 1 base at V and 3 bases at J, with 10 bases between.

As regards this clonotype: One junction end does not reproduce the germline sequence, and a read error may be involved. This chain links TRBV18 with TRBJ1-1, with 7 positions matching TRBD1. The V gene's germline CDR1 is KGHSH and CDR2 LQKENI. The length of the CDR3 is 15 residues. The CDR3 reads CASSLPTGSNTETFF. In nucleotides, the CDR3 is TGTGCCAGCTCACTCCCGACAGGGTCCAACACTGAAACTTTCTTT. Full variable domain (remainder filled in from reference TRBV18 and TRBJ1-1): NAGVMQNPRHLVRRRGQEARLRCSPMKGHSHVYWYRQLPEEGLKFMVYLQKENIIDESGMPKERFSAEFPKEGPSILRIQQVVRGDSAAYFCASSLPTGSNTETFFGQGTRLTVV.

CDR3 sequence (DNA): TGTGCCAGCAGGAAGGACAGGGCTGGTGGAAACACCATATATTTT. This gives the protein CASRKDRAGGNTIYF. The gene calls are TRBV2 and TRBJ1-3, with 8 bases fitting TRBD1. This CDR3 has 15 amino acids. The germline V gene has CDR1 SNHLY and CDR2 FYNNEI. The V gene end was trimmed by 6 bases and the J gene end by 3 bases; junction bases not matched to a gene: 7.

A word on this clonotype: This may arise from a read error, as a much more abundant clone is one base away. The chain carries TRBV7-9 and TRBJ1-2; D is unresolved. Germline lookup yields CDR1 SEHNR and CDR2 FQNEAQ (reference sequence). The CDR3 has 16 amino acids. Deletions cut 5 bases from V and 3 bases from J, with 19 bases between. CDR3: CASSPTPGNYDYGYTF. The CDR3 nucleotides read TGTGCCAGCAGCCCTACCCCAGGAAATTACGACTATGGCTACACCTTC. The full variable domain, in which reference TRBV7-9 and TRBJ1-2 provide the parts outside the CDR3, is DTGVSQNPRHKITKRGQNVTFRCDPISEHNRLYWYRQTLGQGPEFLTYFQNEAQLEKSRLLSDRFSAERPKGSFSTLEIQRTEQGDSAMYLCASSPTPGNYDYGYTFGSGTRLTVV.

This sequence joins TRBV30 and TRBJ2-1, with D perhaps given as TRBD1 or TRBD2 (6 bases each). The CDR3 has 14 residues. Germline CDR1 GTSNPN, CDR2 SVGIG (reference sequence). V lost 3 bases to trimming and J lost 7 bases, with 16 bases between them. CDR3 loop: CAWSAGWGANEQFF. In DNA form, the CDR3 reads TGTGCCTGGAGCGCCGGGTGGGGGGCTAATGAGCAGTTCTTC.

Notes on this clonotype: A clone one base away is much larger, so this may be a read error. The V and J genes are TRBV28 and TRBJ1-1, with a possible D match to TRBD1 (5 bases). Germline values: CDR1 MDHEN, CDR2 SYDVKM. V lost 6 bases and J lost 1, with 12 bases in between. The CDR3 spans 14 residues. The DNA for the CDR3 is TGTGCCAGCAGAACACGCACAGGGAACACTGAAGCTTTCTTT. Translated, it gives CASRTRTGNTEAFF.

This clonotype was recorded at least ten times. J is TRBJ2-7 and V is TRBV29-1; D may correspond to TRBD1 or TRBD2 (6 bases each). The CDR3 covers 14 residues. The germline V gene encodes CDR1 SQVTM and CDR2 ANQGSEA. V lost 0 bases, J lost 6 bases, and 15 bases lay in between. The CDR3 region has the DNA TGCAGCGTTGAAGACGGGGGCGCGACTATCGAGCAGTACTTC. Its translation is CSVEDGGATIEQYF.

The CDR3 spells CAISEPGQGEEQYF. The CDR3, as DNA: TGTGCCATCAGTGAACCGGGACAGGGGGAAGAGCAGTACTTC. The V call is TRBV10-3, the J call TRBJ2-7, with TRBD1 matching over 11 bases. The CDR3 covers 14 residues. The V segment lost 3 bases and the J segment 7 bases; nucleotides outside the gene matches: 5. Germline V lookup: CDR1 ENHRY, CDR2 SYGVKD.